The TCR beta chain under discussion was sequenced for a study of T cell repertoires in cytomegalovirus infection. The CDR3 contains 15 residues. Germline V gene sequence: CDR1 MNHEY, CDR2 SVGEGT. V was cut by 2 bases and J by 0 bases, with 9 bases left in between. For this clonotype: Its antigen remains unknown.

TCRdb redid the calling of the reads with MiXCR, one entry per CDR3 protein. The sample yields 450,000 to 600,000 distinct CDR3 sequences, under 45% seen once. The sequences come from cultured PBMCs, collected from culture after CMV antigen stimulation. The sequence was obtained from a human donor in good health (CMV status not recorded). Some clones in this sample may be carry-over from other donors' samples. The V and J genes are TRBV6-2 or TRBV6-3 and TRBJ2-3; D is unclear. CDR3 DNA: TGTGCCAGCAGTTACGGACGTACTAGCACAGATACGCAGTATTTT. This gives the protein CASSYGRTSTDTQYF.